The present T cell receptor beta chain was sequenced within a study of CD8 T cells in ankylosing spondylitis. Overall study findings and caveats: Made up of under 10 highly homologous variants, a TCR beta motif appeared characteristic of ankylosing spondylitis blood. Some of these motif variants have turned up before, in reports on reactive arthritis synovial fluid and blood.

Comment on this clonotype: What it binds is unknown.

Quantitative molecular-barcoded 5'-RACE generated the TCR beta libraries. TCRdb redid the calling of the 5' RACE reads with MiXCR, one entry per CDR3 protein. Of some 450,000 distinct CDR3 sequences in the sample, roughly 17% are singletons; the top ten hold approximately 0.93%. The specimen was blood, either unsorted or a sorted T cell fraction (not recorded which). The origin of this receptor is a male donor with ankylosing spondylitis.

The CDR3 here is CASSLIQGSSQPQHF. CDR3 nucleotide sequence: TGTGCCAGCAGTTTAATACAGGGCTCCTCTCAGCCCCAGCATTTT. This chain links TRBV28 with TRBJ1-5; D might be TRBD1 (6 bases). CDR3 length: 15 amino acids. With 2 bases removed from V and 6 bases from J, the gap between germline ends came to 14 bases. Looked up from germline, CDR1 is MDHEN and CDR2 is SYDVKM.